The 14 T cell receptor beta chains in this list originate from one sample, sequenced in a study of shared clonotypes between healthy human individuals. Clones were sequenced by immunoSEQ multiplex PCR, and TCRdb holds only the in-frame ones, with some missing. The sample carries approximately 2.3 million clones, over 90% recorded once. The sequenced sample consisted of naive CD4+ T cells from PBMCs. Described subset: CD45RA+ positively selected. Receptors were obtained from a young man in good health. Some clones in this sample may be carry-over from other donors' samples.

The rearrangement uses TRBV2 and TRBJ2-1; the D gene is possibly TRBD2 (5 bases). Trimming took off 6 bases at V and 3 bases at J, with 15 bases between the two ends. The CDR3 spans 15 residues. Germline CDR1 reads SNHLY; CDR2 reads FYNNEI. The CDR3 spells CASSVSYGIYNEQFF. The CDR3 region has the DNA TGTGCCAGCAGCGTCTCTTACGGGATCTACAATGAGCAGTTCTTC. The full variable domain, its missing parts supplied by reference TRBV2 and TRBJ2-1, is EPEVTQTPSHQVTQMGQEVILRCVPISNHLYFYWYRQILGQKVEFLVSFYNNEISEKSEIFDDQFSVERPDGSNFTLKIRSTKLEDSAMYFCASSVSYGIYNEQFFGPGTRLTVL.

The genes are TRBV13 and TRBJ1-2, with TRBD1 matching 7 bases. CDR1 is PRHDT, CDR2 FYEKMQ, per germline (reference sequence). The CDR3 length is 13 residues. The ends lost 5 bases at V and 8 bases at J; junction bases unmatched: 8. The CDR3 DNA reads as TGTGCCAGCAGCCGTACAGGGGCGTCGGGCTACACCTTC. Its protein product is CASSRTGASGYTF.

The gene calls are TRBV6-5 and TRBJ1-2; unclear D gene. Germline loops: CDR1 MNHEY, CDR2 SVGAGI. V was pared by 6 bases and J by 8 bases, with 22 bases between. The CDR3 is 15 residues long. The CDR3 is CASSPPGLINRGYTF. In nucleotides, the CDR3 is TGTGCCAGCAGCCCTCCGGGCCTCATCAATAGGGGCTACACCTTC.

Of note for this clone: Additional DNA sequences in this sample encode the identical CDR3. The V call is TRBV2, the J call TRBJ2-1, with D tentatively TRBD1 (5 bases). V was trimmed by 4 bases and J by 1 base, leaving 5 bases between them. The CDR3 runs to 13 residues. Germline lookup yields CDR1 SNHLY and CDR2 FYNNEI. In DNA form, the CDR3 reads TGTGCCAGCAGTGGACAGTCCTACAATGAGCAGTTCTTC. Amino acids: CASSGQSYNEQFF.

This chain links TRBV20-1 with TRBJ2-7; 7 positions match TRBD1. CDR3 length: 11 residues. V lost 7 bases and J lost 7; bases outside the gene matches: 7. Germline V CDR1 and CDR2: DFQATT, SNEGSKA (reference sequence). This CDR3 is CSGASRGEQYF. The CDR3 DNA is TGCAGTGGGGCGAGCAGGGGGGAGCAGTACTTC.

V gene TRBV11-3 combines with J gene TRBJ2-5; D unresolved. The germline V gene encodes CDR1 SGHNT and CDR2 YENEEA. This CDR3 is 15 amino acids long. V lost 3 bases, J lost 1 base, and 12 bases lay in between. The CDR3 reads CASSFRSTGQETQYF. CDR3 coding DNA: TGTGCCAGCAGCTTCCGGTCGACTGGCCAAGAGACCCAGTACTTC.

The chain links TRBV29-1 to TRBJ2-7, with unresolved D. This CDR3 region has 11 residues. The germline CDR1 and CDR2 sequences are SQVTM and ANQGSEA. Trimming stripped 8 bases from V and 3 bases from J, with 11 bases between. The DNA of the CDR3 is TGCAGCCTTACATTCGGCTACGAGCAGTACTTC. Translated: CSLTFGYEQYF.

The rearrangement joins TRBV7-3 to TRBJ2-3; no firm D call. Germline V CDR1 and CDR2: SGHTA, FQGTGA. This CDR3 is built from 16 residues. V gave up 1 base and J gave up 2 bases, with 13 bases separating them. DNA for the CDR3: TGTGCCAGCAGCTTAAGGCAGGCGGTAGCCACAGATACGCAGTATTTT. This codes for CASSLRQAVATDTQYF. The full variable domain, rest sourced from reference TRBV7-3 and TRBJ2-3, is GAGVSQTPSNKVTEKGKYVELRCDPISGHTALYWYRQSLGQGPEFLIYFQGTGAADDSGLPNDRFFAVRPEGSVSTLKIQRTERGDSAVYLCASSLRQAVATDTQYFGPGTRLTVL.

This chain uses TRBV7-9 with TRBJ2-7, with 10 bases identical to TRBD1. This CDR3 is 14 amino acids long. Germline assignment: CDR1 SEHNR and CDR2 FQNEAQ (reference sequence). The J segment lost 5 bases and the V segment lost 5 bases, leaving 6 bases of the junction unmatched. CDR3 DNA sequence: TGTGCCAGCAGCCTGCGGGACAGGGGACACGAGCAGTACTTC. Translating it yields CASSLRDRGHEQYF.

The chain uses TRBV18 and TRBJ2-3; either TRBD1 or TRBD2 may fit D (5 bases each). Germline-derived CDR1 and CDR2 are KGHSH and LQKENI. V was pared by 3 bases and J by 2 bases, with 12 bases between. The CDR3 has 15 amino acids. Here the CDR3 reads CASSPGRGNTDTQYF. The CDR3 nucleotides are TGTGCCAGCTCACCGGGACGGGGAAACACAGATACGCAGTATTTT.

The chain combines TRBV6-6 with TRBJ1-5; D ambiguous. CDR3 length: 16 residues. V lost 5 bases and J 7 bases, leaving 21 bases between the germline ends. The germline V gene encodes CDR1 MNHNY and CDR2 SVGAGI (reference sequence). This chain's CDR3 is CASSPPRTGAGQPQHF. The CDR3 nucleotides are TGTGCCAGCAGTCCCCCCCGGACCGGTGCGGGCCAGCCCCAGCATTTT.

The V gene is TRBV5-6, the J gene TRBJ2-1; TRBD2 agrees at 10 bases. CDR1 is SGHDT, CDR2 YYEEEE, per germline. J gave up 7 bases and V 0 bases, and 10 bases lay outside the gene matches. The CDR3 contains 17 residues. DNA of the CDR3: TGTGCCAGCAGCTTGGCTCGGACTAGCGGTAGGGGGAATGAGCAGTTCTTC. Translation gives CASSLARTSGRGNEQFF.

CDR3 sequence reads: CASSPNRLAGADNEQFF. For the CDR3, the DNA is TGTGCCAGCAGTCCGAACCGACTAGCGGGGGCGGACAATGAGCAGTTCTTC. The chain joins TRBV28 to TRBJ2-1; TRBD2 matches at 12 bases. Germline trimming cut 5 bases from V and 5 bases from J; bases unmatched to any gene: 10. This CDR3 has 17 amino acids. Germline values: CDR1 MDHEN, CDR2 SYDVKM.

This clone was counted a few times. V is TRBV18 and J is TRBJ2-4; no clear D gene. Trimming took 3 bases from V and 0 from J, leaving 3 bases between them. The CDR3 loop spans 13 amino acids. Looked up from germline, CDR1 is KGHSH and CDR2 is LQKENI. The DNA of the CDR3 is TGTGCCAGCTCACCCGAAGCCAAAAACATTCAGTACTTC. Its translation is CASSPEAKNIQYF.